This record concerns one T cell receptor (beta chain) sequence. This record comes from a study of control samples from healthy donors and cancer patients. The method was immunoSEQ multiplex PCR; TCRdb's version includes in-frame clones alone and lacks a portion of them. Here the sample spans hundreds of thousands of clones, approximately 90% being singletons. Per the germline V gene, CDR1 is MNHEY and CDR2 is SMNVEV (reference sequence). V shed 6 bases and J 8 bases; nucleotides not matched to a gene: 9. CDR3 length equals 14 residues. The sequencing input was PBMCs. This receptor was obtained from a man aged 40-55 years with head and neck cancer. The gene calls are TRBV27 and TRBJ1-4, with 7 bases matching TRBD1. This CDR3 is CASRPRTGGEKLFF. CDR3 nucleotides: TGTGCCAGCAGGCCCCGGACAGGAGGCGAAAAACTGTTTTTT.